This T cell receptor (beta chain) was profiled in a study of PD-L1 blockade in urothelial cancer. Looking at the study overall: In about 2014, patients got going on atezolizumab, taking 1,200 mg intravenously every 3 weeks. Researchers found blood samples held a median of about 130,000 T cells.

What went into each PCR as a spike was synthetic TCR analog templates. Profiling relied on immunoSEQ multiplex PCR, and the TCRdb table lists in-frame clones only, not all of them. The sample shows about 46,000 clones, approximately 86% of them seen only once. The time point is: peripheral blood 6 weeks after treatment start. All patients handed over anywhere from 1 to 8 samples, pretreatment and on-treatment. Germline lookup yields CDR1 MNHEY and CDR2 SVGAGI. V dropped 5 bases and J dropped 2; count of bases not matched to a gene: 6. The CDR3 loop spans 15 amino acids. The chain uses TRBV6-5 and TRBJ1-3; TRBD1 aligns across 7 bases. The TCR sequence derives from a man between 50 and 59 years old with urothelial cancer. The sequenced sample was PBMCs, obtained around atezolizumab (anti-PD-L1) treatment. CDR3 sequence reads: CASSPRDSAGNTIYF. Here the CDR3 DNA reads TGTGCCAGCAGTCCTCGGGACAGTGCTGGAAACACCATATATTTT.